The present T cell receptor beta chain was sequenced within a study of CD8 T cells in Susac syndrome. Patients with Susac syndrome showed fulfilment of recently defined diagnostic criteria for definite or probable disease. Random hexamers served to reverse transcribe about 0.45 to 1 ug RNA. TCRdb redid the calling of the immunoSEQ multiplex PCR reads with MiXCR, one entry per CDR3 protein. The sample has some 210,000 distinct CDR3 sequences; 94% are singletons. There are 13 residues in the CDR3. CDR1 DFQATT and CDR2 SNEGSKA come from the germline V gene (reference sequence). The V end lost 3 bases, the J end lost 3 bases, and 8 bases lay between the germline ends.

Input material: CD4+ T cells from PBMCs. This TCR was recovered from a human donor with Susac syndrome. The rearrangement joins TRBV20-1 to TRBJ1-4; D call uncertain. DNA of the CDR3: TGCAGTGCTAGTCCAGGCCCTAATGAAAAACTGTTTTTT. This codes for CSASPGPNEKLFF.